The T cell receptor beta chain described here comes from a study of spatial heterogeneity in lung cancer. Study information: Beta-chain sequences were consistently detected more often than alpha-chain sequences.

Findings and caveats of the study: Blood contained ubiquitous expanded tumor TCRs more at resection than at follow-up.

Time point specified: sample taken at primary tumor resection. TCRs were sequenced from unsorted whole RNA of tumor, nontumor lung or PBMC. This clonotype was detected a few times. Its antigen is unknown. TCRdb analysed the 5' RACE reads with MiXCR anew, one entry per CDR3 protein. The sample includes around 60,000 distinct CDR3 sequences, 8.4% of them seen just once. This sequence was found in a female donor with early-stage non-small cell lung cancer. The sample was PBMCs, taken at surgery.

CDR3 nucleotide sequence: TGTGCCACCAGTGTCGGGGGAGGGTTCAATCAGCCCCAGCATTTT. The encoded protein is CATSVGGGFNQPQHF. The chain is built from TRBV24-1 and TRBJ1-5, with D tentatively TRBD1 (5 bases). V dropped 5 bases and J dropped 3 bases, with 13 bases sitting between them. This CDR3 has 15 residues. Per the germline V gene, CDR1 is KGHDR and CDR2 is SFDVKD.